The rows below give T cell receptor beta chains drawn from one sample of a study of cytomegalovirus exposure and HLA in healthy donors. Produced via immunoSEQ multiplex PCR; TCRdb's table is partial and in-frame only. Seen here are about 180,000 clones, about 80% observed once, and the top ten hold about 2.2%. The sequenced material came from PBMCs. These TCRs come from a woman aged 30 to 39 in good health and CMV-seronegative. Both conserved end residues are part of each CDR3. D genes are given only for firm matches. Rows give clone size only sometimes, using once, few, many, or a class for an expanded clone.

>.|TRBV29-1|.|TRBJ1-4
CSVDEAGGGEKLFF
TGCAGCGTTGATGAAGCCGGGGGAGGTGAAAAACTGTTTTTT
>.|TRBV18|.|TRBJ2-3
CASSPFSGTNTDTQYF
TGTGCCAGCTCACCATTCTCCGGGACAAACACAGATACGCAGTATTTT
>.|TRBV28|TRBD1|TRBJ2-3
CASSAIGQAKDTQYF
TGTGCCAGCAGTGCCATTGGACAGGCAAAAGATACGCAGTATTTT
>.|TRBV27|TRBD2|TRBJ2-7
CASSFGGTRKYEQYF
TGTGCCAGCAGTTTCGGGGGGACTAGAAAGTACGAGCAGTACTTC
>.|TRBV29-1|TRBD1|TRBJ1-5
CSVWTGGNQPQHF
TGCAGCGTTTGGACAGGGGGCAACCAGCCCCAGCATTTT
>.|TRBV7-3|TRBD1|TRBJ2-1
CASSFGQGHNEQFF
TGTGCCAGCAGCTTCGGACAGGGCCACAATGAGCAGTTCTTC
>.|TRBV28|.|TRBJ2-7
CASRGVDRDYEQYF
TGTGCCAGCCGTGGGGTAGATCGGGACTACGAGCAGTACTTC
>once|TRBV9|TRBD1|TRBJ2-1
CASSATGTVNNEQFF
TGTGCCAGCAGCGCCACCGGGACAGTTAACAATGAGCAGTTCTTC
>.|TRBV19|.|TRBJ1-2
CASSKDSLRPYGYTF
TGTGCCAGTAGTAAGGACAGTCTGCGACCCTATGGCTACACCTTC
>.|TRBV6-5|.|TRBJ1-4
CASSRDSHNEKLFF
TGTGCCAGCAGCCGCGACAGCCATAATGAAAAACTGTTTTTT
>.|TRBV4-3|.|TRBJ2-3
CASSQAGPGTQYF
TGCGCCAGCAGCCAAGCAGGGCCCGGTACGCAGTATTTT
>.|TRBV29-1|TRBD1|TRBJ2-7
CSVEDPNRGRYEQYF
TGCAGCGTTGAAGATCCGAACAGGGGGCGCTACGAGCAGTACTTC
>.|TRBV13|.|TRBJ2-2
CASSLPTGLSNTGELFF
TGTGCCAGCAGCCTACCCACAGGGTTGTCCAACACCGGGGAGCTGTTTTTT
>.|TRBV27|TRBD1|TRBJ2-1
CGTGDNRSKYNEQFF
TGTGGGACAGGAGACAACCGATCGAAATACAATGAGCAGTTCTTC
>.|TRBV30|.|TRBJ2-5
CAWSGMGDSQYQETQYF
TGTGCCTGGAGTGGGATGGGCGACAGCCAGTACCAAGAGACCCAGTACTTC
>.|TRBV9|.|TRBJ1-1
CASSVEPTGGTEAFF
TGTGCCAGCAGCGTAGAACCGACAGGTGGCACTGAAGCTTTCTTT
>.|TRBV30|TRBD1|TRBJ1-2
CAWNLDRGNGYTF
TGTGCCTGGAACTTGGACAGGGGGAATGGCTACACCTTC
>.|TRBV19|TRBD2|TRBJ2-1
CASSIAVAGYGNEQFF
TGTGCCAGTAGTATAGCGGTAGCGGGTTATGGTAATGAGCAGTTCTTC
>.|TRBV28|.|TRBJ2-7
CASSPQASYEQYF
TGTGCCAGCAGCCCTCAGGCGTCTTACGAGCAGTACTTC
>.|TRBV5-1|TRBD2|TRBJ2-4
CASSGGLAGGIAKNIQYF
TGCGCCAGCAGCGGGGGACTAGCGGGAGGAATAGCCAAAAACATTCAGTACTTC
>.|TRBV28|.|TRBJ2-7
CASSLTHGYEQYF
TGTGCCAGCAGTTTAACCCACGGGTACGAGCAGTACTTC
>few|TRBV6-5|.|TRBJ1-2
CASSYSSGDGGYGYTF
TGTGCCAGCAGTTACTCGTCCGGGGATGGCGGCTATGGCTACACCTTC
>.|TRBV5-5|TRBD1|TRBJ2-7
CASSLGQGISYEQYF
TGTGCCAGCAGCTTGGGACAGGGTATCTCCTACGAGCAGTACTTC
>.|TRBV5-1|TRBD2|TRBJ2-6
CASSLLAGGPSSGANGLTF
TGCGCCAGCAGCTTACTAGCGGGGGGCCCGAGCTCTGGGGCCAACGGCCTGACTTTC
>once|TRBV27|TRBD1|TRBJ1-1
CASSLSYAGTVRLNTEAFF
TGTGCCAGCAGTTTATCTTACGCCGGGACAGTTAGGCTGAACACTGAAGCTTTCTTT
>.|TRBV21-1|.|TRBJ2-3
CASSKTRWQREGPDTQYF
TGTGCCAGCAGCAAAACCCGGTGGCAGCGGGAGGGCCCGGATACGCAGTATTTT
>.|TRBV4-3|.|TRBJ1-6
CASSQRQNSPLHF
TGCGCCAGCAGCCAGAGACAGAATTCACCCCTCCACTTT
>.|TRBV4-3|TRBD1|TRBJ1-1
CASSQGGQLNTEAFF
TGCGCCAGCAGCCAAGGGGGACAGCTGAACACTGAAGCTTTCTTT
>.|TRBV5-6|.|TRBJ1-1
CASSLAGKVEAFF
TGTGCCAGCAGCTTGGCAGGGAAGGTAGAAGCTTTCTTT
>.|TRBV27|TRBD1|TRBJ1-2
CASSGTGAYGYTF
TGTGCCAGCTCCGGGACAGGGGCCTATGGCTACACCTTC
>.|TRBV7-9|.|TRBJ1-5
CASSFGSQPQHF
TGTGCCAGCAGCTTTGGGAGTCAGCCCCAGCATTTT
>.|TRBV10-3|TRBD1|TRBJ2-7
CATGTGYEQYF
TGTGCCACAGGGACAGGCTACGAGCAGTACTTC
>.|TRBV5-4|.|TRBJ1-5
CASSFSTGTSFNQPQHF
TGTGCCAGCAGCTTCTCTACGGGTACCAGCTTCAATCAGCCCCAGCATTTT
>few|TRBV5-4|.|TRBJ1-6
CASRNQGYNSPLHF
TGTGCCAGCAGGAACCAGGGGTATAATTCACCCCTCCACTTT
>.|TRBV27|.|TRBJ2-3
CASSSSPGHLNTQYF
TGTGCCAGCAGCTCATCCCCGGGACACCTTAATACGCAGTATTTT
>.|TRBV19|TRBD1|TRBJ2-2
CASTQGARELFF
TGTGCCAGTACACAGGGGGCCCGGGAGCTGTTTTTT
>.|TRBV4-3|.|TRBJ2-6
CASSQGGQLSGANVLTF
TGCGCCAGCAGCCAGGGCGGACAGCTCTCTGGGGCCAACGTCCTGACTTTC
>.|TRBV2|.|TRBJ2-3
CASSERFRGADTQYF
TGTGCCAGCAGTGAAAGGTTTAGAGGCGCAGATACGCAGTATTTT
>.|TRBV13|TRBD2|TRBJ2-7
CASSLLSLAGVHYEQYF
TGTGCCAGCAGCTTACTGTCACTAGCGGGGGTCCACTACGAGCAGTACTTC
>once|TRBV30|.|TRBJ1-5
CAWSTRGNQPQHF
TGTGCCTGGAGTACTAGGGGCAATCAGCCCCAGCATTTT
>.|TRBV11-2|.|TRBJ2-7
CASSLFRRPYEQYF
TGTGCCAGCAGCTTATTCCGGAGACCCTACGAGCAGTACTTC
>.|TRBV9|.|TRBJ2-2
CASSASVHTGELFF
TGTGCCAGCTCAGCTAGCGTACACACCGGGGAGCTGTTTTTT
>.|TRBV28|.|TRBJ2-7
CASSFSGGEQYF
TGTGCCAGCAGTTTCTCCGGCGGCGAGCAGTACTTC
>.|TRBV19|.|TRBJ1-1
CASSITGSTEAFF
TGTGCCAGTAGTATAACGGGAAGCACTGAAGCTTTCTTT
>.|TRBV18|TRBD2|TRBJ2-7
CASSPSSSGASYEQYF
TGTGCCAGCTCACCATCGAGTAGCGGGGCCTCCTACGAGCAGTACTTC
>.|TRBV6-6|TRBD1|TRBJ2-5
CASSWDRGTQETQYF
TGTGCCAGCAGTTGGGACAGGGGGACCCAAGAGACCCAGTACTTC
>.|TRBV5-1|.|TRBJ2-2
CASSLDRNTGELFF
TGCGCCAGCAGCTTGGACAGGAACACCGGGGAGCTGTTTTTT
>.|TRBV7-9|TRBD2|TRBJ2-1
CSSSLGTSNEQFF
TGTTCCAGCAGCTTAGGGACTAGCAATGAGCAGTTCTTC
>.|TRBV7-3|.|TRBJ2-5
CASSSTIQETQYF
TGTGCCAGCAGCTCAACTATTCAAGAGACCCAGTACTTC
>.|TRBV12-2|.|TRBJ2-7
CASRPQIAGRIDEQYF
TGTGCAAGTCGCCCCCAAATAGCGGGGCGAATCGACGAGCAGTACTTC
>.|TRBV6-5|TRBD2|TRBJ2-1
CASSYRGSSYNEQFF
TGTGCCAGCAGTTACCGCGGGAGCTCCTACAATGAGCAGTTCTTC